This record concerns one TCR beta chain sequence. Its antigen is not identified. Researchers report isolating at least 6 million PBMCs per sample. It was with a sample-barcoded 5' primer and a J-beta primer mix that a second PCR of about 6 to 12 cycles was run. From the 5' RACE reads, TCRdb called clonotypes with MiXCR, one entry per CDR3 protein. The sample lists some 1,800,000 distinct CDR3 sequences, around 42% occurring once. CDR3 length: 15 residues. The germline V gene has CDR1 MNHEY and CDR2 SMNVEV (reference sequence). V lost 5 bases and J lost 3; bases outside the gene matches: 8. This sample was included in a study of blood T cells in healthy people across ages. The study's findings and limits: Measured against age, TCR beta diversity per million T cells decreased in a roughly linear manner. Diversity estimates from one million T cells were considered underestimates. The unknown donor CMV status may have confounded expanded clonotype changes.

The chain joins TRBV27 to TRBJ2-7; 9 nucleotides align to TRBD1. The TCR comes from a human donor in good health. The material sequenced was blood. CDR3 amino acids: CASSGQGSRDYEQYF. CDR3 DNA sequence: TGTGCCAGCAGTGGACAGGGGTCGCGGGACTACGAGCAGTACTTC.